This is a list of T cell receptor beta chains from one sample in a study of T-cell memory formation after mild COVID-19. MiXCR was run by TCRdb on the 5' RACE reads, yielding one entry per CDR3 protein. The repertoire holds about 150,000 distinct CDR3 sequences, with about 6.1% as singletons. The sample was PBMCs or a T cell subset sorted from them (not recorded which). Source of these receptors: an adult woman who had mild COVID-19 (a few samples of this study predate the infection). Cell type and time point are not known. Both conserved end residues are part of each CDR3. The order of the fields is D gene, clone size, CDR3 length, J gene, V gene, CDR3 DNA, CDR3 protein. The D gene is left open where the match is weak. A row's size may be missing; if present it is once, few, many or a size class.

- | many | 13 | TRBJ2-1 | TRBV29-1 | TGCAGCGTTGAAGACGGGTTCTACAATGAGCAGTTCTTC | CSVEDGFYNEQFF
- | - | 14 | TRBJ2-5 | TRBV14 | TGTGCCAGCAGCCAAGATATGCATTGGAAGACCCAGTACTTC | CASSQDMHWKTQYF
- | few | 14 | TRBJ1-1 | TRBV19 | TGTGCCAGTATCTCACAGGGAAGGTTCGGTGAAGCTTTCTTT | CASISQGRFGEAFF
TRBD2 | few | 18 | TRBJ2-1 | TRBV19 | TGTGCCAGTAGTGGTATTAGACTAGCGGGAAGGTCCTACAATGAGCAGTTCTTC | CASSGIRLAGRSYNEQFF
- | many | 12 | TRBJ2-1 | TRBV24-1 | TGTGCCACCGCGGGGGCTTACAATGAGCAGTTCTTC | CATAGAYNEQFF
- | many | 13 | TRBJ2-2 | TRBV7-8 | TGTGCCAGCAGCTTAGAGTTCCCCGGGGAGCTGTTTTTT | CASSLEFPGELFF
- | - | 13 | TRBJ1-1 | TRBV12-3/TRBV12-4 | TGTGCCAGCAGTTTGGCCAGAGACACTGAAGCTTTCTTT | CASSLARDTEAFF
- | many | 13 | TRBJ2-5 | TRBV24-1 | TGTGCCACCAGTGAACCAGGGATGGAGACCCAGTACTTC | CATSEPGMETQYF
TRBD1 | few | 15 | TRBJ2-1 | TRBV11-2 | TGTGCCAGCAGTCCCGGGACAGGGGGTACAGGGGAGCAGTTCTTC | CASSPGTGGTGEQFF
- | few | 16 | TRBJ1-1 | TRBV6-5 | TGTGCCAGCAGTTACCAATGGCAGGGGTTGAACACTGAAGCTTTCTTT | CASSYQWQGLNTEAFF
- | many | 13 | TRBJ1-6 | TRBV6-2/TRBV6-3 | TGTGCCAGCAGCGTCCCCCGGAATTCACCCCTCCACTTT | CASSVPRNSPLHF
TRBD1 | many | 15 | TRBJ2-5 | TRBV6-5 | TGTGCCAGCAGTTACTCGACAGGGGGGACTGGGACCCAGTACTTC | CASSYSTGGTGTQYF